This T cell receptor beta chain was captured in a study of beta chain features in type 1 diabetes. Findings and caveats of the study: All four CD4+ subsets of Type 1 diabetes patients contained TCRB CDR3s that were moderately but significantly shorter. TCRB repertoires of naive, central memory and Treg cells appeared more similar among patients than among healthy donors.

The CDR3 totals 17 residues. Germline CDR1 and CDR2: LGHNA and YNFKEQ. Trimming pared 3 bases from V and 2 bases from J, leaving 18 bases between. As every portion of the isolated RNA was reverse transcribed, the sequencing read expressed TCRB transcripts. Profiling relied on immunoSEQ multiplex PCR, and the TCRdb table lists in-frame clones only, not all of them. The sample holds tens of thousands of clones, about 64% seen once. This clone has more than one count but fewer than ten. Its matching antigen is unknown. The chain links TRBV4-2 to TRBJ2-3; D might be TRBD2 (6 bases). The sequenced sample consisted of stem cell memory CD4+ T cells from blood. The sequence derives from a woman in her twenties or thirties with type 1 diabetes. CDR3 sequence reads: CASSHGGGGSNTDTQYF. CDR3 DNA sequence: TGTGCCAGCAGCCATGGGGGTGGAGGGTCCAACACAGATACGCAGTATTTT.